The 18 T cell receptor beta chains presented below share a single source sample, sequenced in a study of shared clonotypes between healthy human individuals. Sequencing used immunoSEQ multiplex PCR; TCRdb keeps in-frame clones, though not all of them. The table shows some 2 million clones, with 85% to 95% occurring only once. The naive CD8 subset, CD45RO-negative cells positively selected for CCR7, excluded terminally differentiated effector memory CD45RA+ cells. Sequencing was done on a sample of naive CD8+ T cells sorted from blood. These receptors came from a man between 18 and 29 years old in good health.

The gene calls are TRBV6-4 and TRBJ1-5; D may be TRBD1 (6 bases). Trimming cost V 6 bases and J 0 bases, with 15 bases left between them. Looked up from germline, CDR1 is MRHNA and CDR2 is SNTAGT. The CDR3 has 16 amino acids. Here the CDR3 reads CASSSTGFYSNQPQHF. CDR3 bases: TGTGCCAGCAGCTCGACAGGATTTTATAGCAATCAGCCCCAGCATTTT.

The V and J genes are TRBV6-6 and TRBJ2-6; possibly TRBD1 or TRBD2 for D (5 bases each). The CDR3 spans 15 residues. CDR1 and CDR2 (germline): MNHNY, SVGAGI (reference sequence). V was trimmed by 2 bases and J by 4 bases, leaving 9 bases between them. Here the CDR3 DNA reads TGTGCCAGCAGTTACCTGGGGGTAGGGGCCAACGTCCTGACTTTC. Translated: CASSYLGVGANVLTF.

With respect to this clone: Other DNA sequences in the sample encode the same CDR3. V and J are TRBV2 and TRBJ1-5; D is ambiguous. The CDR3 consists of 13 residues. Germline loops: CDR1 SNHLY, CDR2 FYNNEI. V gave up 3 bases and J gave up 2 bases, with 5 bases separating them. The CDR3 DNA follows: TGTGCCAGCAGTGAGACCGGCAATCAGCCCCAGCATTTT. It yields the protein CASSETGNQPQHF.

In this sample, this clone turned up once. The V call is TRBV5-4, the J call TRBJ1-2; 10 bases are shared with TRBD1. V shed 4 bases and J 8 bases; nucleotides not matched to a gene: 5. CDR3 length: 13 residues. From germline, CDR1 is SGHNT and CDR2 YYREEE (reference sequence). CDR3 residues: CASSDRGLGGYTF. The CDR3 DNA sequence: TGTGCCAGCAGCGACAGGGGGCTTGGGGGCTACACCTTC.

The chain is built from TRBV28 and TRBJ1-3, with 8 nucleotides matching TRBD1. Germline V gives CDR1 MDHEN, CDR2 SYDVKM. This CDR3 is 16 amino acids long. After removal of 2 bases from V and 4 bases from J, the junction contained 7 bases not matched to a gene. CDR3 nucleotides: TGTGCCAGCAGTTTAGTCCCAGGGGGCGGCGGAAACACCATATATTTT. Its protein is CASSLVPGGGGNTIYF. The entire variable domain, with the rest obtained from reference TRBV28 and TRBJ1-3, is as follows: DVKVTQSSRYLVKRTGEKVFLECVQDMDHENMFWYRQDPGLGLRLIYFSYDVKMKEKGDIPEGYSVSREKKERFSLILESASTNQTSMYLCASSLVPGGGGNTIYFGEGSWLTVV.

The gene calls are TRBV13 and TRBJ2-3; a weak D match, TRBD2 (6 bases). The CDR3 has 13 residues. Germline V gene data show CDR1 as PRHDT and CDR2 as FYEKMQ (reference sequence). Trimming stripped 4 bases from V and 6 bases from J, with 11 bases between. The CDR3 DNA follows: TGTGCCAGCAGCTCAAACCTAGCGGATACGCAGTATTTT. It is translated as CASSSNLADTQYF. The full variable domain, in which reference TRBV13 and TRBJ2-3 provide the parts outside the CDR3, is AAGVIQSPRHLIKEKRETATLKCYPIPRHDTVYWYQQGPGQDPQFLISFYEKMQSDKGSIPDRFSAQQFSDYHSELNMSSLELGDSALYFCASSSNLADTQYFGPGTRLTVL.

The rearrangement links TRBV7-9 to TRBJ2-7; a weak D match, TRBD2 (5 bases). V was trimmed by 5 bases and J by 5 bases, leaving 16 bases between them. In germline, CDR1 is SEHNR, CDR2 FQNEAQ (reference sequence). CDR3 size: 14 residues. The CDR3 sequence is CASSLGVLGDEQYF. The CDR3 nucleotides read TGTGCCAGCAGCCTCGGAGTCCTCGGGGACGAGCAGTACTTC.

The chain employs TRBV7-9 and TRBJ1-1; 7 bases align to TRBD1. Trimming cost V 5 bases and J 1 base; bases outside gene matches: 7. This CDR3 is built from 15 residues. Germline V gene lookup returns CDR1 SEHNR and CDR2 FQNEAQ (reference sequence). CDR3 bases: TGTGCCAGCAGCCATGACAGGGCGGCGAACACTGAAGCTTTCTTT. Translating gives CASSHDRAANTEAFF.

The CDR3 reads CASSQGQEYYEQYF. In DNA form, the CDR3 reads TGCGCCAGCAGCCAAGGACAGGAGTACTACGAGCAGTACTTC. J is TRBJ2-7 and V is TRBV4-1, with D possibly being TRBD1 (6 bases). CDR3 size: 14 residues. Looked up from germline, CDR1 is MGHRA and CDR2 is YSYEKL. V gave up 1 base and J gave up 3 bases, with 10 bases separating them.

The genes are TRBV6-1 and TRBJ2-7; no reliable D call. The germline V gene encodes CDR1 MNHNS and CDR2 SASEGT. The CDR3 length is 15 residues. The V end was cut by 1 base, the J end by 7 bases, with 17 bases between. The CDR3 nucleotides are TGTGCCAGCAGTGAAGAACCCCCGGCTGCGAAGGAGCAGTACTTC. Its translation: CASSEEPPAAKEQYF.

A remark on this clone: At the DNA level, this CDR3 is encoded by other sequences in the same sample as well. V gene TRBV5-1 combines with J gene TRBJ2-7; D remains unclear. Germline V gene lookup returns CDR1 SGHRS and CDR2 YFSETQ. V was cut by 5 bases and J by 0 bases, with 6 bases left in between. This CDR3 has 12 amino acids. The CDR3 DNA reads TGCGCCAGCAGTGGCAGCTCCTACGAGCAGTACTTC. Translation gives CASSGSSYEQYF.

This clone was observed once. In the same sample, other DNA sequences code for this CDR3. The J gene is TRBJ2-7, the V gene TRBV11-2; D is undetermined. Germline assignment: CDR1 SGHAT and CDR2 FQNNGV. Trimming cost V 1 base and J 0 bases, with 10 bases left between them. The CDR3 spans 15 residues. CDR3 DNA: TGTGCCAGCAGCTTAGGTGTCAGCAGCTCCTACGAGCAGTACTTC. Its translation is CASSLGVSSSYEQYF.

The chain recombines TRBV27 with TRBJ2-7, with D perhaps being TRBD1 or TRBD2 (6 bases each). The germline V and J ends were trimmed by 5 bases and 6 bases, with 17 bases remaining between them. Germline V CDR1 and CDR2: MNHEY, SMNVEV (reference sequence). The CDR3 contains 14 residues. CDR3: CASSDGGRMGEQYF. The CDR3 DNA sequence: TGTGCCAGCAGTGATGGGGGGCGCATGGGCGAGCAGTACTTC.

This clone was recorded only once. The rearrangement links TRBV5-1 to TRBJ2-1; weak D call: TRBD1 (6 bases). Germline V lookup: CDR1 SGHRS, CDR2 YFSETQ. The germline V and J ends were trimmed by 5 bases and 2 bases, with 11 bases remaining between them. The CDR3 runs to 14 residues. The CDR3 protein is CASRDSGAYNEQFF. CDR3 in DNA: TGCGCCAGCAGGGACAGTGGCGCCTACAATGAGCAGTTCTTC.

The chain joins TRBV11-2 to TRBJ2-3; D is uncertain. Germline V lookup: CDR1 SGHAT, CDR2 FQNNGV. This CDR3 spans 15 amino acids. The ends were cut back, 1 base at V and 0 bases at J, with 8 bases in the middle. The CDR3 DNA follows: TGTGCCAGCAGCTTAGTTAAAGGGAGCACAGATACGCAGTATTTT. Translated: CASSLVKGSTDTQYF.

This rearrangement joins TRBV25-1 to TRBJ2-3; tentative D call: TRBD2 (5 bases). V shed 8 bases and J shed 12 bases, with 12 bases lying between them. The germline gives CDR1 MGHDK, CDR2 SYGVNS. The CDR3 has 10 amino acids. The CDR3: CASEYGVQYF. In DNA, the CDR3 is TGTGCCAGCGAATACGGGGTCCAGTATTTT.

The sample holds one count of this clone. This chain uses TRBV27 with TRBJ2-7, with 7 bases lining up with TRBD1. Germline V gene sequence: CDR1 MNHEY, CDR2 SMNVEV (reference sequence). After removal of 5 bases from V and 0 bases from J, the junction contained 7 bases not matched to a gene. This CDR3 region has 15 residues. The CDR3 loop reads CASSLTGTVSYEQYF. CDR3 bases: TGTGCCAGCAGTCTGACCGGGACAGTCTCCTACGAGCAGTACTTC.

The V and J genes are TRBV9 and TRBJ2-3; the match to TRBD2 covers 8 bases. With V trimmed by 4 bases and J by 2 bases, 9 bases remained unmatched. CDR3 length: 16 amino acids. CDR1 is SGDLS, CDR2 YYNGEE, per germline. CDR3 bases: TGTGCCAGCAGCAACAGCGGGGGACACTCCACAGATACGCAGTATTTT. Translation: CASSNSGGHSTDTQYF.